These T cell receptor beta chains were read from a single sample in a study of shared clonotypes between healthy human individuals. Assay used: immunoSEQ multiplex PCR; TCRdb lists only in-frame clones, some missing. The table lists around 2,000,000 clones, around 96% of them singletons. Sequenced sample: naive CD8+ T cells sorted from blood. The source is a man aged 18-30 years in good health. Each CDR3 is given with its conserved first and last residue. A D gene is named only where the DNA matches it firmly.

len: 13; d_gene: -; v_gene: TRBV5-4; j_gene: TRBJ1-5; CDR3aa: CASSLYGGEPQHF
len: 18; d_gene: TRBD2; v_gene: TRBV7-8; j_gene: TRBJ2-3; CDR3aa: CASSPGLAGGFSTDTQYF
len: 13; d_gene: -; v_gene: TRBV13; j_gene: TRBJ2-2; CDR3aa: CASSLDSTWELFF
len: 12; d_gene: -; v_gene: TRBV5-4; j_gene: TRBJ2-1; CDR3aa: CASSLTDNEQFF
len: 18; d_gene: -; v_gene: TRBV4-1; j_gene: TRBJ2-5; CDR3aa: CASSQDPLGTNLQETQYF
len: 12; d_gene: TRBD1; v_gene: TRBV9; j_gene: TRBJ2-3; CDR3aa: CASSGTGDTQYF
len: 14; d_gene: -; v_gene: TRBV7-8; j_gene: TRBJ2-1; CDR3aa: CASSLALSYNEQFF
len: 13; d_gene: -; v_gene: TRBV7-7; j_gene: TRBJ2-1; CDR3aa: CASSLGAYNEQFF
len: 11; d_gene: -; v_gene: TRBV10-3; j_gene: TRBJ2-7; CDR3aa: CAISVSYEQYF
len: 15; d_gene: -; v_gene: TRBV11-2; j_gene: TRBJ2-1; CDR3aa: CASSLDPSEDNEQFF
len: 15; d_gene: TRBD1; v_gene: TRBV15; j_gene: TRBJ2-1; CDR3aa: CATSGADRGHNEQFF
len: 14; d_gene: -; v_gene: TRBV21-1; j_gene: TRBJ2-5; CDR3aa: CASSKVGGEETQYF
len: 15; d_gene: TRBD1; v_gene: TRBV5-4; j_gene: TRBJ1-1; CDR3aa: CASSLLTGGNTEAFF
len: 16; d_gene: -; v_gene: TRBV13; j_gene: TRBJ2-5; CDR3aa: CASSLGVGLGQETQYF
len: 15; d_gene: -; v_gene: TRBV9; j_gene: TRBJ2-7; CDR3aa: CASSVEGDYSYEQYF
len: 18; d_gene: TRBD1; v_gene: TRBV5-6; j_gene: TRBJ1-1; CDR3aa: CASSLSGTGAWGNTEAFF
len: 13; d_gene: -; v_gene: TRBV30; j_gene: TRBJ1-5; CDR3aa: CAWGHNSNQPQHF
len: 17; d_gene: TRBD2; v_gene: TRBV5-1; j_gene: TRBJ2-3; CDR3aa: CASSLEGLAGPQNTQYF
len: 13; d_gene: -; v_gene: TRBV28; j_gene: TRBJ1-5; CDR3aa: CASSSRVNQPQHF